This T cell receptor beta chain was captured in a study of regulatory T cells in long-lasting Graves disease. This clonotype was detected a few times. Combining iRepertoire HTBI primers with Arm-PCR of CDR3 regions, the authors built TCR beta libraries. TCRdb redid the calling of the multiplex PCR reads with MiXCR, one entry per CDR3 protein. The table has around 400,000 distinct CDR3 sequences, around 20% seen once. Germline values: CDR1 MNHNS, CDR2 SASEGT. The V gene end was trimmed by 6 bases and the J gene end by 5 bases; junction bases not matched to a gene: 6. CDR3 length: 14 residues. As for time point: persistent/refractory GD, antithyroid drugs over 5 years with positive TRAb. Scientists built the TCR library using RNA that was extracted from PBMCs. From each patient, around 9 milliliters of peripheral blood was drawn and collected into an EDTA anticoagulant tube.

The J gene is TRBJ1-2, the V gene TRBV6-1, with 10 positions matching TRBD1. This clonotype was sampled from a female donor with Graves disease. The sequencing used peripheral blood mononuclear cells (PBMCs), collected when the disease was refractory, from a patient treated with antithyroid drugs. CDR3 nucleotides: TGTGCCAGCAGCTCGGACAGGGGGTGGTATGGCTACACCTTC. Its protein is CASSSDRGWYGYTF.